This TCR beta chain appears in the sequencing data of a study of T cells in women clearing cervical HPV infection (dated by TCRdb to the late 2010s). With respect to the entire study: The cases were 25 or so women with histologically confirmed HPV16-related CIN3 or worse, and 2 of these cases were invasive cancers. Quality controls consisted of five blinded duplicates per group, for a total of roughly 60 samples made up of 50 participants and around ten replicates. Cases had a median age of around 32 years compared with 38 for controls, and baseline characteristics showed no significant differences between the groups. Cases and controls were matched on age within five years and on year of sample collection. Since HLA typing was available for only a few women, HLA type could not be ruled out as a confounder. For cases, a median interval of roughly 150 days, with an interquartile range of 90 to 200 days, was observed between lesion detection and blood sampling. The controls were some 23 women whose single incident HPV16 infection cleared within 12 months with no development of precancer or cancer. The exploratory proof-of-principle case-control study was nested within the Guanacaste HPV Natural History Study in Costa Rica and compared TCR repertoires across cervical HPV16 outcomes. Blood from cases was collected at the visit where the lesion was first found, while blood from controls was collected once the infection could no longer be detected. The parent cohort enrolled under 11,000 women aged 18 or older in Guanacaste, Costa Rica, in 1993 to 1994 and followed the women for 7 to 8 years.

Concerning this clone itself: The antigen it binds to is not known. The observed sequence ends 3 residues before the CDR3 terminus, with the missing tail filled in from the germline J gene.

Results the study describes overall, beyond this receptor: By combining richness with V gene abundances, random forest classifiers separated cases from controls with an estimated AUC of about 0.83. T-cell numbers per sample were unknown, so richness differences could reflect varying T-cell content rather than repertoire biology. The cross-sectional design could not show whether associations preceded infection or resulted from it; effector/memory subsets and HPV-specific T cells were not isolated. Lower TRBV6-7 relative abundance was observed in cases than in controls (around 0.1% versus 0.15%; Bonferroni P = 0.0008). CIN3+ cases had significantly higher TCR repertoire richness than controls across sequencing depths, but evenness did not differ between the groups.

Via the germline V gene (reference sequence), CDR1 is WNHNN and CDR2 SYGVQD. At the junction V is shortened by 9 bases and J by 3 bases, with 11 bases in between. The CDR3, cysteine through phenylalanine, is 12 amino acids long. Shown are 27 bases from within the CDR3, in frame from base 1. TCR beta CDR3 regions were amplified by multiplex PCR using the immunoSEQ assay from an average of 1200 ng genomic DNA per sample. To correct primer bias, the assay used a complete synthetic TCR repertoire to set an amplification baseline. The amplicons were sequenced using the Illumina platform. The authors processed their data as follows. Sequences were error-corrected by clustering with frequency ratios and a modified nearest-neighbor algorithm and were then analyzed in the immunoSEQ Analyzer with IMGT gene definitions. At each rarefaction depth, TCR richness and evenness were averaged across 20 rarefaction repeats, and samples with fewer sequences than that depth were excluded. Relative abundances of V, D and J genes were compared between groups using Wilcoxon rank sum tests, with FDR correction applied. For the blinded duplicates, the intraclass correlation was approximately 96% for TCR richness and averaged roughly 79% across about 67 gene segments. TCRdb took this table from immuneACCESS and kept in-frame rearrangements with V and J called. Such tables lack part of the clones; where checked against another copy, unresolved V genes explain under half of the gap, and the rest is unexplained. From that table come the V and J calls and clone size; the DNA was used to work out D and trimming. The table kept for this sample lists roughly 15,000 clones. Jointly, the top ten make up about 11% of the sample.

Every participant had a single incident cervical HPV16 infection, and prevalent HPV16 infections were excluded. Cervical HPV DNA was detected with MY09/MY11 PCR, and genotyping was done with dot-blot hybridization. Roughly 16 mL of heparinized blood were centrifuged, and the buffy coat was split into aliquots, frozen at -30 degrees C, and then kept at -80 degrees C. Genomic DNA was extracted from buffy coat specimens using QIAGEN kits. This TCR derives from a woman between 18 and 69 years old with a cervical HPV16 infection that either progressed to CIN3+ or cleared (not recorded which). Input material: blood buffy coat. The chain joins TRBV10-1 to TRBJ1-2, and perhaps TRBD1 as D gene, on 6 matching bases. This receptor carries the CDR3 CARAGVHYGYTF. Partial CDR3 DNA: TGCGCCAGAGCAGGGGTCCACTATGGC.